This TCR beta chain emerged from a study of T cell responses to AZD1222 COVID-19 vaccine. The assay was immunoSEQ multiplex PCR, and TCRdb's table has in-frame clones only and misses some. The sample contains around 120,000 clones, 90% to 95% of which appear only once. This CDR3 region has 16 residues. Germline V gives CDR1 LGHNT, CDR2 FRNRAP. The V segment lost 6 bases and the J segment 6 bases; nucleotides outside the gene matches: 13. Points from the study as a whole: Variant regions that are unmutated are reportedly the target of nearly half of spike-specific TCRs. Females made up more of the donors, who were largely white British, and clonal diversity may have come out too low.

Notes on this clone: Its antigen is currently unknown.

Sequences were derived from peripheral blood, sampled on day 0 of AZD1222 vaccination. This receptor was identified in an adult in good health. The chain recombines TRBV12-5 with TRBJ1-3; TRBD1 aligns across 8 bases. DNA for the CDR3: TGTGCTAGTGGCGATTCATGGACAGGGAGGGCAAACACCATATATTTT. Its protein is CASGDSWTGRANTIYF.